The rows below give T cell receptor beta chains drawn from one sample of a study of T-cell memory formation after mild COVID-19. TCRdb itself ran the 5' RACE reads through MiXCR, one entry per CDR3 protein. The data contain about 200,000 distinct CDR3 sequences, over 7.5% of them singletons. Material: PBMCs or a T cell subset sorted from them (not recorded which). The source of these receptors is a man aged 18 to 29 who had mild COVID-19 (a few samples of this study predate the infection). Cell type and time point are not known. CDR3s include the opening cysteine and the closing phenylalanine or tryptophan. Fields, in order: V gene, J gene, clone size, D gene, CDR3 protein, CDR3 DNA. A D gene is named only where the DNA matches it firmly. The size entry is marked missing in some rows and otherwise reads once, few, many or a size class.

TRBV20-1	TRBJ1-1	few	.	CSAAGTGKAFF	TGCAGTGCCGCTGGTACGGGAAAAGCTTTCTTT
TRBV29-1	TRBJ2-2	few	.	CSVDKGGTGELFF	TGCAGCGTTGATAAGGGTGGGACCGGGGAGCTGTTTTTT
TRBV4-3	TRBJ2-1	.	TRBD2	CASSARTSGENEQFF	TGCGCCAGCAGCGCCCGGACTAGCGGGGAGAATGAGCAGTTCTTC
TRBV5-1	TRBJ2-5	.	.	CASCSQGSETQYF	TGCGCCAGCTGCTCCCAGGGTTCGGAGACCCAGTACTTC
TRBV27	TRBJ1-3	.	.	CASSRRGFSGNTIYF	TGTGCCAGCAGTCGCAGGGGATTCTCTGGAAACACCATATATTTT
TRBV5-4	TRBJ2-3	many	.	CASSHDNSGLDTQYF	TGTGCCAGCAGCCACGACAATAGCGGTCTAGATACGCAGTATTTT
TRBV5-1	TRBJ2-1	few	TRBD1	CASSWPGQTGGIDEQFF	TGCGCCAGCAGCTGGCCGGGCCAGACAGGGGGAATCGATGAGCAGTTCTTC
TRBV18	TRBJ2-5	few	.	CASSPASAQTQYF	TGTGCCAGCTCACCAGCGAGCGCACAGACCCAGTACTTC
TRBV5-1	TRBJ1-2	.	.	CASSFTGTRGYTF	TGCGCCAGCAGCTTCACAGGGACTAGAGGCTACACCTTC
TRBV7-7	TRBJ2-1	.	TRBD1	CASSRDRDSGEQFF	TGTGCCAGCAGCCGGGACAGGGATTCGGGTGAGCAGTTCTTC
TRBV29-1	TRBJ2-5	few	.	CSVVEGRVETQYF	TGCAGCGTTGTGGAGGGTAGGGTCGAGACCCAGTACTTC
TRBV3-1	TRBJ2-5	few	.	CASSQVKETQYF	TGTGCCAGCAGCCAGGTTAAAGAGACCCAGTACTTC
TRBV4-1	TRBJ2-5	many	TRBD2	CASSRGGTSGGQETQYF	TGCGCCAGCAGCCGGGGCGGGACTAGCGGGGGCCAAGAGACCCAGTACTTC
TRBV9	TRBJ1-4	few	.	CASSTRATNEKLFF	TGTGCCAGCAGCACCCGTGCAACTAATGAAAAACTGTTTTTT
TRBV5-4	TRBJ1-3	.	.	CASSLDGGNTIYF	TGTGCCAGCAGCTTGGACGGTGGAAACACCATATATTTT
TRBV7-3	TRBJ2-2	.	TRBD1	CASSWTGAYGELFF	TGTGCCAGCAGCTGGACAGGGGCTTACGGGGAGCTGTTTTTT
TRBV20-1	TRBJ1-6	few	.	CSAAGSRRSPLHF	TGCAGTGCGGCGGGTAGTCGGCGCTCACCCCTCCACTTT
TRBV10-3	TRBJ2-1	many	TRBD2	CAIRRLAEHNEQFF	TGTGCCATAAGAAGACTAGCGGAACACAATGAGCAGTTCTTC
TRBV20-1	TRBJ2-3	.	TRBD2	CSAQLAGGTDTQYF	TGCAGTGCTCAACTAGCGGGGGGCACAGATACGCAGTATTTT
TRBV7-9	TRBJ2-3	few	.	CASSLGYGGNTQYF	TGTGCCAGCAGCCTAGGGTACGGGGGAAATACGCAGTATTTT
TRBV14	TRBJ2-1	.	TRBD1	CASSQVPLTGGSSYNEQFF	TGTGCCAGCAGCCAAGTCCCACTTACAGGGGGATCCTCCTACAATGAGCAGTTCTTC
TRBV7-9	TRBJ2-5	many	.	CASRRTDQETQYF	TGTGCCAGCAGGCGGACAGATCAAGAGACCCAGTACTTC
TRBV7-2	TRBJ2-3	many	TRBD2	CASSPHSGAPGGTQYF	TGTGCCAGCAGCCCCCATAGCGGGGCACCCGGGGGTACGCAGTATTTT
TRBV20-1	TRBJ2-5	many	TRBD2	CSATPAGPRGGQETQYF	TGCAGTGCCACTCCCGCCGGCCCTCGGGGGGGCCAAGAGACCCAGTACTTC
TRBV12-3/TRBV12-4	TRBJ2-1	.	.	CASRLGLTYNEQFF	TGTGCCAGCAGACTAGGTCTCACCTACAATGAGCAGTTCTTC
TRBV2	TRBJ2-5	few	.	CASSLTSPQETQYF	TGTGCCAGCAGCTTGACATCTCCCCAAGAGACCCAGTACTTC
TRBV7-9	TRBJ2-2	few	TRBD2	CASSPGLATGELFF	TGTGCCAGCAGCCCGGGACTAGCAACCGGGGAGCTGTTTTTT
TRBV7-3	TRBJ2-7	many	.	CASSLYARPYEQYF	TGTGCCAGCAGCTTGTACGCTAGGCCCTACGAGCAGTACTTC
TRBV6-1	TRBJ2-3	.	TRBD2	CASSDGREDTQYF	TGTGCCAGCAGTGACGGGAGGGAAGATACGCAGTATTTT
TRBV5-4	TRBJ1-1	many	.	CASSLEVWENTEAFF	TGTGCCAGCAGCTTGGAGGTGTGGGAGAACACTGAAGCTTTCTTT